The clone carrying this T cell receptor beta chain was observed a few times. Its antigen is unidentified. The use of a sample-barcoded 5' primer and a J-beta primer mix characterized a second PCR of about 6 to 12 cycles. TCRdb called the 5' RACE reads again in MiXCR, with one record for every CDR3 protein. This sample has some 850,000 distinct CDR3 sequences, with roughly 26% found just once. The donors, aged roughly 6 to 90, were healthy Caucasians from Russia. CDR1 is MNHNS, CDR2 SASEGT, per germline. This CDR3 contains 14 residues. This sample stems from a study of blood T cells in healthy people across ages. Broader study findings: Calculation of diversity from one million T cells yielded estimates considered to be underestimates. Older individuals had lower TCR beta diversity per million T cells (the decline was roughly linear).

This sample also belongs to another study, concerning T cells of mothers and their children. That study adds: Slightly higher, non-significant overlap characterized related mother-child pairs relative to unrelated pairs.

This chain joins TRBV6-1 and TRBJ2-5, with D possibly matching TRBD1 (5 bases). With the DNA end fitting TRBJ2-7 better, the J assignment may be wrong. The TCR was taken from a boy aged 5 to 17 in good health. The source material was blood. The CDR3 sequence is CASSTTGPAYEQYF. CDR3 in DNA: TGTGCCAGCAGTACAACAGGCCCAGCCTACGAGCAGTACTTC.